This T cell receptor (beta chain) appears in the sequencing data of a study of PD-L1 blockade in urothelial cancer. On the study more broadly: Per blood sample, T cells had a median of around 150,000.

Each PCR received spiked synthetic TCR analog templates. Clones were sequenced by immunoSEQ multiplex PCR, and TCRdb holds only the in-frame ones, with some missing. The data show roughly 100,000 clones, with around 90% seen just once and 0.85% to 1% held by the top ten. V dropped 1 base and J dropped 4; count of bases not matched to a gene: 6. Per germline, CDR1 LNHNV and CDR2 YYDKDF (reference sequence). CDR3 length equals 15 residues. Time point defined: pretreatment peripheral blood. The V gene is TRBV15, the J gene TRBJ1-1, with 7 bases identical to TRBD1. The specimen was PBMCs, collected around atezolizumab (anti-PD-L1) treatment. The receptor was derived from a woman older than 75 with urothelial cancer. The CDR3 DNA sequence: TGTGCCACCAGCAGAGGGGACAGATGGAGCACTGAAGCTTTCTTT. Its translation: CATSRGDRWSTEAFF.